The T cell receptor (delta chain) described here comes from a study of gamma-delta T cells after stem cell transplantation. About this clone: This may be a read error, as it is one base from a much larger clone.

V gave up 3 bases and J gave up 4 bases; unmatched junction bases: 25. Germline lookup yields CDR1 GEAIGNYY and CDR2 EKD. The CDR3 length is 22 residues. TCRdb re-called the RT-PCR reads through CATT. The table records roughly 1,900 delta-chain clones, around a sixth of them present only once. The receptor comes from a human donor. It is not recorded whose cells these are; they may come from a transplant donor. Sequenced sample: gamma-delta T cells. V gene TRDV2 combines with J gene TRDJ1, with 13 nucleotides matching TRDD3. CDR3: CACDLLRTEVLGDTRGDDKLIF. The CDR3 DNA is TGTGCCTGTGACCTCCTTCGTACCGAGGTACTGGGGGATACGCGGGGGGACGATAAACTCATCTTT.